This T cell receptor beta chain was documented in a study of cytomegalovirus exposure and HLA in healthy donors. The germline V gene encodes CDR1 PRHDT and CDR2 FYEKMQ (reference sequence). The CDR3 has 12 residues. V lost 5 bases, J lost 6 bases, and 4 bases stayed unmatched. The PCR made use of 60 Vbeta and 13 Jbeta primers. This table comes from immunoSEQ multiplex PCR, and its TCRdb copy is limited to in-frame clones, with some not included. Here the sample spans around 170,000 clones, around 73% being singletons. Sequences were obtained from PBMCs. The clonotype comes from a man between 60 and 70 years old in good health and CMV-seronegative. This rearrangement joins TRBV13 to TRBJ2-7; 7 bases align to TRBD1. In DNA, the CDR3 is TGTGCCAGCAGCCGACAGGGTAGCGAGCAGTACTTC. Amino acid sequence: CASSRQGSEQYF. The full variable domain, in which reference TRBV13 and TRBJ2-7 provide the parts outside the CDR3, is AAGVIQSPRHLIKEKRETATLKCYPIPRHDTVYWYQQGPGQDPQFLISFYEKMQSDKGSIPDRFSAQQFSDYHSELNMSSLELGDSALYFCASSRQGSEQYFGPGTRLTVT.